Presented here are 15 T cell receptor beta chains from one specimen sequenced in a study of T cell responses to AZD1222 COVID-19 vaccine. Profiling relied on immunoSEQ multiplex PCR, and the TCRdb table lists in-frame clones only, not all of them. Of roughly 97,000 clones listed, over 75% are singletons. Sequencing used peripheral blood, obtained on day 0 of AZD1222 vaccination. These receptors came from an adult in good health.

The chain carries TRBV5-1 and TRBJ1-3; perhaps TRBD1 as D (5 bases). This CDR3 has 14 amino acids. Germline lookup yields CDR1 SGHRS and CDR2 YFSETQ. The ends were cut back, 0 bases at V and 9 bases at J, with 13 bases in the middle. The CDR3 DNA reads TGCGCCAGCAGCTTGGTTGTCGGGGCTGGCACCATATATTTT. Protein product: CASSLVVGAGTIYF.

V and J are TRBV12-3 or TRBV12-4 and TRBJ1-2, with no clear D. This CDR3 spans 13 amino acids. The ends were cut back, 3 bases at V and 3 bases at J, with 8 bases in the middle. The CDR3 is CASSLADYYGYTF. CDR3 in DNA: TGTGCCAGCAGTTTGGCGGACTACTATGGCTACACCTTC.

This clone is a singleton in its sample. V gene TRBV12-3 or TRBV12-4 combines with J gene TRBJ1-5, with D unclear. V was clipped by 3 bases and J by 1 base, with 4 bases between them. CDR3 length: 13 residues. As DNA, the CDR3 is TGTGCCAGCAGTTTCCGGAGCAATCAGCCCCAGCATTTT. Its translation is CASSFRSNQPQHF.

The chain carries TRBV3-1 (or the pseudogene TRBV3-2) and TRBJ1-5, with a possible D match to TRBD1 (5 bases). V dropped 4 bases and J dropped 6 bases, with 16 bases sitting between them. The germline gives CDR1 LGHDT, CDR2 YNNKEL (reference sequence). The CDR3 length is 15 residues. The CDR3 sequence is CASSLGGTHGQPQHF. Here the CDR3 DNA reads TGTGCCAGCAGCCTCGGGGGGACGCATGGTCAGCCCCAGCATTTT.

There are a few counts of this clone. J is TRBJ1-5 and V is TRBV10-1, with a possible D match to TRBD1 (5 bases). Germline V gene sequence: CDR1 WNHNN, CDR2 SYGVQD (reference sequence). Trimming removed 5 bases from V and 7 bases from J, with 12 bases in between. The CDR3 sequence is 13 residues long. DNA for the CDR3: TGCGCCAGCAGTCAGGGTTTAGGGCAGCCCCAGCATTTT. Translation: CASSQGLGQPQHF.

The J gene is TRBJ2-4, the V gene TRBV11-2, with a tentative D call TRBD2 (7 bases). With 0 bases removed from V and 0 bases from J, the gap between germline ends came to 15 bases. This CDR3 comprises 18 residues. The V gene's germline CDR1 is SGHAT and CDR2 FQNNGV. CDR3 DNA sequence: TGTGCCAGCAGCTTAGATCTCGGGGGGCCCCTAGCCAAAAACATTCAGTACTTC. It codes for CASSLDLGGPLAKNIQYF.

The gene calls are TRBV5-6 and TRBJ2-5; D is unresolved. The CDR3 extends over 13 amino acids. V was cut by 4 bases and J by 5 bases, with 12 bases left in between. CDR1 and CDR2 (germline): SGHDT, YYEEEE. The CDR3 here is CASSLPLGETQYF. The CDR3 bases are TGTGCCAGCAGCCTGCCTCTGGGGGAGACCCAGTACTTC.

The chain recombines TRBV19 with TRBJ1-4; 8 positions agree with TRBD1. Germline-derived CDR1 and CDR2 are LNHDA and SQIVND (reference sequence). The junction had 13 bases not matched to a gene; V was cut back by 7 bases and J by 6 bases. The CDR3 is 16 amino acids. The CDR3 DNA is TGTGCCAGTACCCCGGACAGGGTGGGTATTGATGAAAAACTGTTTTTT. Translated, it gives CASTPDRVGIDEKLFF.

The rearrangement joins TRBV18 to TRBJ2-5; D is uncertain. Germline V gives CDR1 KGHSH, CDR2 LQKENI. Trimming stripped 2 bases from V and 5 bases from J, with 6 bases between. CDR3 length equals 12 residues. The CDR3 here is CASSPSQETQYF. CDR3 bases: TGTGCCAGCTCACCATCGCAGGAGACCCAGTACTTC.

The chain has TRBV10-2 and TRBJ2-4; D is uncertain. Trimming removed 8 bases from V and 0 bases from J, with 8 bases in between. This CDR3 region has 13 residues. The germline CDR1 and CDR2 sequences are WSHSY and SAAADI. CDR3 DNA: TGCGCCAGCCTATGGTCAGCCAAAAACATTCAGTACTTC. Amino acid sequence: CASLWSAKNIQYF.

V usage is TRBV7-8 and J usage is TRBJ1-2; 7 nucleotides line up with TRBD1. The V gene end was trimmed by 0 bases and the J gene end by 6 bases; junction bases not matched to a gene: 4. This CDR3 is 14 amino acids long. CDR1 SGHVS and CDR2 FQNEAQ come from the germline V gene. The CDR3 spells CASSLAGTDDGYTF. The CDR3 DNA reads TGTGCCAGCAGCTTAGCGGGGACAGACGATGGCTACACCTTC. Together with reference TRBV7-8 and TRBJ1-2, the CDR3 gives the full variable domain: GAGVSQSPRYKVAKRGQDVALRCDPISGHVSLFWYQQALGQGPEFLTYFQNEAQLDKSGLPSDRFFAERPEGSVSTLKIQRTQQEDSAVYLCASSLAGTDDGYTFGSGTRLTVV.

CDR3 residues: CASTPARATTDTQYF. The CDR3 DNA follows: TGTGCCAGCACCCCAGCGAGGGCTACCACAGATACGCAGTATTTT. The chain is built from TRBV6-5 and TRBJ2-3; possible D gene TRBD2, 5 bases. Germline CDR1 and CDR2: MNHEY and SVGAGI. This CDR3 spans 15 amino acids. The V end lost 7 bases, the J end lost 2 bases, and 16 bases lay between the germline ends.

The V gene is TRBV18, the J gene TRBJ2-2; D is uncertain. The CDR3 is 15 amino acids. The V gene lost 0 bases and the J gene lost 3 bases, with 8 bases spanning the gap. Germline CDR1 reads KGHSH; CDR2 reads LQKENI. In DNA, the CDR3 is TGTGCCAGCTCACCACCTAACGGGCACACCGGGGAGCTGTTTTTT. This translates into CASSPPNGHTGELFF.

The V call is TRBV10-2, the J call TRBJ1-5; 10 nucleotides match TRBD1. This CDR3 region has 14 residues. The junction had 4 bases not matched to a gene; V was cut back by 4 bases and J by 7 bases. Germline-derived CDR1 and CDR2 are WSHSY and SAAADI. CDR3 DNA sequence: TGCGCCAGCAGTGCTGGGACAGGGGAACAGCCCCAGCATTTT. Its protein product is CASSAGTGEQPQHF.

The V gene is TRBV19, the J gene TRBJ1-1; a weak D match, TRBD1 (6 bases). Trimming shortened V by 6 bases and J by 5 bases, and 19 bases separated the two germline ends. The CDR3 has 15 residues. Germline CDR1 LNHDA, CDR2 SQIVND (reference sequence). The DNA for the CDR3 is TGTGCCAGTAGGGCAAACAGGGATTGGGGGACTGAAGCTTTCTTT. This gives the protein CASRANRDWGTEAFF. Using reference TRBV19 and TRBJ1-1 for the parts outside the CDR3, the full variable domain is DGGITQSPKYLFRKEGQNVTLSCEQNLNHDAMYWYRQDPGQGLRLIYYSQIVNDFQKGDIAEGYSVSREKKESFPLTVTSAQKNPTAFYLCASRANRDWGTEAFFGQGTRLTVV.